The rows below give T cell receptor beta chains drawn from one sample of a study of cytomegalovirus exposure and HLA in healthy donors. This table comes from immunoSEQ multiplex PCR, and its TCRdb copy is limited to in-frame clones, with some not included. This sample has about 270,000 clones, with just over 85% found just once. Material: PBMCs. Receptor source: a man in his forties in good health and CMV-seropositive. The CDR3 runs from the conserved cysteine through the conserved F or W. The order of the fields is V gene, J gene, clone size, CDR3 protein. The listing skips clone size in some rows; elsewhere it reads once, few, many or a size class.

TRBV7-3	TRBJ2-5	-	CASSLSGGGGMETQYF
TRBV6-1	TRBJ2-5	-	CASSESAGGRETQYF
TRBV15	TRBJ2-7	-	CATSRERWTSYEQYF
TRBV15	TRBJ2-6	-	CATSSLLRRETGANVLTF
TRBV5-1	TRBJ2-1	-	CASSQTSGSSNEQFF
TRBV6-5	TRBJ2-7	-	CASSWGQAYEQYF
TRBV10-3	TRBJ2-7	-	CAIRPNPGTGPTYEQYF
TRBV5-4	TRBJ2-7	once	CASSYTPDTSYEQYF
TRBV7-3	TRBJ2-1	once	CASSLDSGNEQFF
TRBV29-1	TRBJ1-1	-	CSVVQTGYEAFF
TRBV14	TRBJ2-1	-	CASSQDWLAGGPDNEQFF
TRBV11-2	TRBJ1-2	-	CASSLTDRTMYGYTF
TRBV7-9	TRBJ2-2	-	CASSFSTGELFF
TRBV11-2	TRBJ1-5	-	CASSLDREGQPQHF
TRBV19	TRBJ1-1	-	CASSIIGQLTEAFF
TRBV19	TRBJ2-1	-	CASSSLFGTAYNEQFF
TRBV19	TRBJ1-2	-	CASSITKDTPGYTF
TRBV28	TRBJ2-7	-	CASSSRDRGTYEQYF
TRBV4-3	TRBJ1-2	few	CASSQEQITYSNYGYTF
TRBV27	TRBJ2-7	once	CASSLGGTSYEQYF
TRBV10-2	TRBJ2-7	-	CASSATSGSYEQYF
TRBV19	TRBJ1-1	-	CASSIPTGHTEAFF
TRBV5-1	TRBJ2-1	-	CASSLVLAGVDEQFF
TRBV19	TRBJ1-2	few	CASSIRDSGSNYGYTF
TRBV28	TRBJ2-7	-	CASTDRSSSYEQYF
TRBV4-3	TRBJ2-7	-	CASSQARQGFYEQYF
TRBV29-1	TRBJ2-7	-	CSVELAGGEVYEQYF
TRBV7-2	TRBJ1-3	-	CASSLALTGGNTIYF
TRBV25-1	TRBJ2-5	-	CASSEYVQQETQYF
TRBV7-6	TRBJ2-2	-	CASSQGFSLPGELFF